Reported below is one TCR beta chain. Original methodology: Counts of nucleated cells, estimated from reference gene primer amplification, were obtained. The repertoire was sequenced with immunoSEQ multiplex PCR; TCRdb's copy has only in-frame clones and lacks some. From that table come the V and J calls and clone size; the DNA was used to work out D and trimming. The table has about 150,000 clones, around 85% seen once. These data belong to a study of blood T cell repertoires in COVID-19. Across the whole study: T cells, B-cell-depleted T cells, or PBMCs supplied cDNA or gDNA.

The sequenced sample consisted of peripheral blood. This TCR derives from an elderly woman with acute or convalescent COVID-19.

The CDR3 here is CASSVLMGGQDTQYF. As DNA, the CDR3 is TGTGCCAGCAGCGTCCTCATGGGGGGGCAAGATACGCAGTATTTT. The V call is TRBV9, the J call TRBJ2-3, with D possibly TRBD2 on 7 matching bases. The V end lost 2 bases, the J end lost 5 bases, and 15 bases lay between the germline ends. The germline CDR1 and CDR2 sequences are SGDLS and YYNGEE. The CDR3 runs to 15 residues.